This TCR beta chain was recorded in a study of cytomegalovirus exposure and HLA in healthy donors. Regarding the study as a whole: Based on reports, TCR beta sequences accurately predicted HLA-A and HLA-B alleles for most subjects.

The CDR3 runs to 15 residues. The V gene lost 5 bases and the J gene lost 3 bases, with 17 bases spanning the gap. From germline, CDR1 is MNHNS and CDR2 SASEGT. This clone showed up just a few times. Its matching antigen is unknown. PCR amplification relied on 60 Vbeta primers (plus 13 Jbeta primers). Generated by immunoSEQ multiplex PCR, the TCRdb table keeps only in-frame clones and is missing some. This table holds tens of thousands of clones, around 76% found once. The clonotype was recovered from a man under 40 in good health and CMV-seropositive. The chain carries TRBV6-1 and TRBJ2-7, with D possibly TRBD1 on 6 matching bases. Material: PBMCs. CDR3 DNA sequence: TGTGCCAGCAGTCTGACCCACAGGGTTGGCTACGAGCAGTACTTC. Translation gives CASSLTHRVGYEQYF.